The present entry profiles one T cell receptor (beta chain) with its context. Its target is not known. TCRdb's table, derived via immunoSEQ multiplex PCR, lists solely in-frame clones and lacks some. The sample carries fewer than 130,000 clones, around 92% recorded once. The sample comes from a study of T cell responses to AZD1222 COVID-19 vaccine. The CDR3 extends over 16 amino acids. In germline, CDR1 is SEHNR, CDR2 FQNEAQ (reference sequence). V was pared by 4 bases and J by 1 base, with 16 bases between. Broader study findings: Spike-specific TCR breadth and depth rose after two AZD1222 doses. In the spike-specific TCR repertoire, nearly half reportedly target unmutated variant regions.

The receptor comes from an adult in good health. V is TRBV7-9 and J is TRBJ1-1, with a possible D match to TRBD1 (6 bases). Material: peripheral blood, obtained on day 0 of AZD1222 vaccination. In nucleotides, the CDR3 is TGTGCCAGCAGCTCTCAAACCGGGACACCGAACACTGAAGCTTTCTTT. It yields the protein CASSSQTGTPNTEAFF. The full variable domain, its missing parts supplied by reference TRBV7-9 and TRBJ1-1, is DTGVSQNPRHKITKRGQNVTFRCDPISEHNRLYWYRQTLGQGPEFLTYFQNEAQLEKSRLLSDRFSAERPKGSFSTLEIQRTEQGDSAMYLCASSSQTGTPNTEAFFGQGTRLTVV.